The sequence of this T cell receptor (beta chain) was determined in a study of OX40 agonist ivuxolimab in advanced cancers. Assay: immunoSEQ multiplex PCR; the TCRdb copy retains only in-frame clones and omits some. The table records 30,000 or so clones, less than 90% of them present only once. V lost 6 bases and J lost 3; bases outside the gene matches: 4. Germline V gene sequence: CDR1 SQVTM, CDR2 ANQGSEA. The CDR3 runs 12 residues. The starting material was CD4+ or CD8+ T cells sorted from blood, obtained in a trial of the OX40 agonist ivuxolimab. The V call is TRBV29-1, the J call TRBJ2-7; 8 positions agree with TRBD1. This TCR was recovered from an adult with an advanced solid tumor such as melanoma, head and neck, liver or kidney cancer. The CDR3 DNA reads as TGCAGCGTCGAGGACAGGGACTACGAGCAGTACTTC. It codes for CSVEDRDYEQYF.